This T cell receptor (beta chain) came from a study of blood T cell repertoires in COVID-19. Across the whole study: Whether acute or convalescent, the COVID-19 samples came from the United States, Italy and Spain. T cells, B-cell-depleted T cells, or PBMCs supplied cDNA or gDNA.

The CDR3 covers 18 residues. Per germline, CDR1 SGHRS and CDR2 YFSETQ. The ends lost 4 bases at V and 5 bases at J; junction bases unmatched: 12. Authors' data handling: Amplification with reference gene primers provided the estimates of nucleated cell counts. Sequencing used immunoSEQ multiplex PCR; TCRdb keeps in-frame clones, though not all of them. V and J calls and clone size are copied from that table; D and trimming were computed from the DNA. Of some 60,000 clones in the sample, 80% to 90% were seen once. The source material was peripheral blood. The gene calls are TRBV5-1 and TRBJ2-5; 15 positions match TRBD2. The sequence came from a man between 60 and 75 years old with acute or convalescent COVID-19. The CDR3 protein is CASSGGLAGGPRRETQYF. Written as DNA, the CDR3 is TGCGCCAGCAGCGGTGGACTAGCGGGAGGGCCGCGGCGGGAGACCCAGTACTTC.